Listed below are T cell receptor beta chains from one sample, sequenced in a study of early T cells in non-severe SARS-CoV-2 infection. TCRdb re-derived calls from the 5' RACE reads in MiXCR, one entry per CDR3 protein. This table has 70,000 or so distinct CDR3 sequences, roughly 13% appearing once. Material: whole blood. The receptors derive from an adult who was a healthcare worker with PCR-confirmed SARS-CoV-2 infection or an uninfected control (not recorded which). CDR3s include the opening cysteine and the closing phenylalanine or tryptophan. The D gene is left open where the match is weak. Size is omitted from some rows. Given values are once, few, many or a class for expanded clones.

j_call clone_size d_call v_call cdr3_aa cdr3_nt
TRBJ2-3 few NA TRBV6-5 CASSYQRPAQGHTQYF TGTGCCAGCAGTTACCAACGGCCGGCCCAGGGCCATACGCAGTATTTT
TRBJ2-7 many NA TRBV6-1 CASIEGGQFYEQYF TGTGCCAGCATCGAAGGAGGTCAATTCTACGAGCAGTACTTC
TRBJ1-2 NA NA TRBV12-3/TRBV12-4 CASSPTPRAANYGYTF TGTGCCAGCAGTCCTACCCCGCGGGCGGCTAACTATGGCTACACCTTC
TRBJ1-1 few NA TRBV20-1 CSARGASKTEAFF TGCAGTGCTAGAGGAGCCTCCAAGACTGAAGCTTTCTTT
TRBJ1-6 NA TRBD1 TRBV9 CASSVEGAGSPLHF TGTGCCAGCAGCGTAGAGGGGGCCGGATCACCCCTCCACTTT
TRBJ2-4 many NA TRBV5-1 CASSFSFPTGLGKNIQYF TGCGCCAGCAGCTTTAGCTTCCCTACGGGTCTAGGCAAAAACATTCAGTACTTC
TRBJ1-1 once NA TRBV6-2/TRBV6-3 CASSYGHPNTEAFF TGTGCCAGCAGTTACGGACATCCGAACACTGAAGCTTTCTTT
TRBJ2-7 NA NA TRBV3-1 CASSQGQILSYEQYF TGTGCCAGCAGCCAAGGACAGATTCTCTCCTACGAGCAGTACTTC
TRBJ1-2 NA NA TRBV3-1 CASSQAGEGYTF TGTGCCAGCAGCCAAGCAGGGGAGGGCTACACCTTC
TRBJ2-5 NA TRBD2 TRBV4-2 CASSQDPSGGLQETQYF TGTGCCAGCAGCCAAGATCCTAGCGGGGGACTACAAGAGACCCAGTACTTC
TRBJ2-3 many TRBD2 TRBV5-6 CASSLVESSGASTDTQYF TGTGCCAGCAGCTTGGTCGAGTCTAGCGGTGCTAGCACAGATACGCAGTATTTT
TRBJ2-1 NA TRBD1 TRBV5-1 CASSLRQGEVAEQFF TGCGCCAGCAGCCTAAGACAGGGGGAGGTCGCTGAGCAGTTCTTC
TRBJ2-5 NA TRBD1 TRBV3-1 CASSPRQGADRGLQETQYF TGTGCCAGCAGCCCCAGACAGGGCGCCGACAGGGGTTTACAAGAGACCCAGTACTTC
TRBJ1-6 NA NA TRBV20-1 CSARRGDSPLHF TGCAGTGCACGGCGGGGGGACTCACCCCTCCACTTT
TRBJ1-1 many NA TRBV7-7 CASSLAPDTEAFF TGTGCCAGCAGCTTAGCGCCCGACACTGAAGCTTTCTTT
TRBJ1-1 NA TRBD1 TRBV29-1 CSVYPGQLNTEAFF TGCAGCGTTTACCCGGGACAGTTGAACACTGAAGCTTTCTTT
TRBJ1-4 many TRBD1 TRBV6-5 CASSPQGANEKLFF TGTGCCAGCAGCCCTCAGGGGGCTAATGAAAAACTGTTTTTT
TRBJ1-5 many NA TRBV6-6 CASTPGRVYQPQHF TGTGCCAGCACCCCAGGGCGAGTCTATCAGCCCCAGCATTTT
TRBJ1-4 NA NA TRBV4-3 CASSPDTGSEKLFF TGCGCCAGCAGCCCAGATACAGGGAGCGAAAAACTGTTTTTT
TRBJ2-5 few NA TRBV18 CASSHEEGETQYF TGTGCCAGCTCCCACGAGGAAGGAGAGACCCAGTACTTC
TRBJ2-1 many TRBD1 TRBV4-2 CASSHYRGPNNEQFF TGTGCCAGCAGCCATTACAGGGGCCCTAACAATGAGCAGTTCTTC
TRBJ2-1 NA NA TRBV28 CASSRLGMNEQFF TGTGCCAGCAGTCGTTTGGGAATGAATGAGCAGTTCTTC
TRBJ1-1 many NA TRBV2 CASSDWGASLNTEAFF TGTGCCAGCAGTGATTGGGGGGCTAGTCTGAACACTGAAGCTTTCTTT
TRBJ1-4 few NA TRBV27 CASSFGTTNEKLFF TGTGCCAGCAGTTTTGGTACAACTAATGAAAAACTGTTTTTT
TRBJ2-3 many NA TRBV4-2 CASSTSYPGVSTDTQYF TGTGCCAGCAGTACAAGCTACCCGGGGGTTAGCACAGATACGCAGTATTTT
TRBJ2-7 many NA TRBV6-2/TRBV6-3 CASSHFSGISYEQYF TGTGCCAGCAGCCATTTCTCGGGGATCTCCTACGAGCAGTACTTC
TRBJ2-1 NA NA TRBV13 CASSLAGLGYNEQFF TGTGCCAGCAGCTTAGCGGGGCTGGGGTACAATGAGCAGTTCTTC
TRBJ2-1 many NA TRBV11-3 CASSLAPLLRTYNEQFF TGTGCCAGCAGCTTAGCCCCCCTCCTTAGGACCTACAATGAGCAGTTCTTC